Listed below are T cell receptor beta chains from one sample, sequenced in a study of cytomegalovirus exposure and HLA in healthy donors. TCRdb's table, derived via immunoSEQ multiplex PCR, lists solely in-frame clones and lacks some. The repertoire holds about 210,000 clones, with around 83% as singletons. The sequenced sample was PBMCs. All receptors derive from a woman in her fifties or sixties in good health and CMV-seropositive. Both conserved end residues are part of each CDR3. The D gene is left open where the match is weak. Clone sizes are given selectively: once, few, many, or a class where the clone is expanded.

DNA: TGTGCCAGCAGCCCGTGGACAGCAAGTGAGCAGTTCTTC
CDR3: CASSPWTASEQFF
length: 13
J: TRBJ2-1
V: TRBV5-4
D: -
size: -

DNA: TGTGCCAGTAGTACTGGGGACAGTATGAACACTGAAGCTTTCTTT
CDR3: CASSTGDSMNTEAFF
length: 15
J: TRBJ1-1
V: TRBV19
D: TRBD1
size: -

DNA: TGTGCCAGCAGCTTAGTGCCCAGAACAAACTATGGCTACACCTTC
CDR3: CASSLVPRTNYGYTF
length: 15
J: TRBJ1-2
V: TRBV7-8
D: -
size: -

DNA: TGCGCCAGCAGCTTGGGTGCAGGCTCTGGAAACACCATATATTTT
CDR3: CASSLGAGSGNTIYF
length: 15
J: TRBJ1-3
V: TRBV5-1
D: -
size: once

DNA: TGTGCCAGCAGCTTTGGGACAGGTGGAGTGATCCAGGGGGGCTACACCTTC
CDR3: CASSFGTGGVIQGGYTF
length: 17
J: TRBJ1-2
V: TRBV7-9
D: TRBD1
size: -

DNA: TGTGCCAGCAGCGTCGGGACAGGCCTCATGAACACTGAAGCTTTCTTT
CDR3: CASSVGTGLMNTEAFF
length: 16
J: TRBJ1-1
V: TRBV9
D: TRBD1
size: -

DNA: TGTGCCTGGAGTGCGGGACACTCGAACACTGAAGCTTTCTTT
CDR3: CAWSAGHSNTEAFF
length: 14
J: TRBJ1-1
V: TRBV30
D: -
size: -

DNA: TGCGCCAGCAGTCAGAGTCGGGAGACAGGGAAATCAAATGAGCAGTTCTTC
CDR3: CASSQSRETGKSNEQFF
length: 17
J: TRBJ2-1
V: TRBV23-1
D: -
size: -

DNA: TGTGCCAGTAGTATGACGGGGGGGCGCACCGGGGAGCTGTTTTTT
CDR3: CASSMTGGRTGELFF
length: 15
J: TRBJ2-2
V: TRBV19
D: TRBD2
size: once

DNA: TGTGCCAGCAGTTACTATGACAGCAATTCACCCCTCCACTTT
CDR3: CASSYYDSNSPLHF
length: 14
J: TRBJ1-6
V: TRBV6-5
D: -
size: -

DNA: TGTGCCAGTAGTATTTTGAGGACTAGCGGCCAAGAGACCCAGTACTTC
CDR3: CASSILRTSGQETQYF
length: 16
J: TRBJ2-5
V: TRBV19
D: TRBD2
size: -

DNA: TGTGCCAGTAGTATTGGCAGGGGGTCCTATGGCTACACCTTC
CDR3: CASSIGRGSYGYTF
length: 14
J: TRBJ1-2
V: TRBV19
D: TRBD1
size: once

DNA: TGCGCCAGCAGCTTACAGGGGAGCTCCTACAATGAGCAGTTCTTC
CDR3: CASSLQGSSYNEQFF
length: 15
J: TRBJ2-1
V: TRBV5-1
D: TRBD1
size: -

DNA: TGTGCCAGCAGCCCTAGCGGGGTATTAGATACGCAGTATTTT
CDR3: CASSPSGVLDTQYF
length: 14
J: TRBJ2-3
V: TRBV7-3
D: TRBD2
size: -

DNA: TGTGCCTGGAGTGTACGGGATTACAATCAGCCCCAGCATTTT
CDR3: CAWSVRDYNQPQHF
length: 14
J: TRBJ1-5
V: TRBV30
D: -
size: -

DNA: TGTGCCAGTAGTATAGCCCGAGTATCGAACGAGCAGTACTTC
CDR3: CASSIARVSNEQYF
length: 14
J: TRBJ2-7
V: TRBV19
D: -
size: -

DNA: TGTGCCAGCAGCCCCTCCGGGACTCGGGGGAGGACCCAGTACTTC
CDR3: CASSPSGTRGRTQYF
length: 15
J: TRBJ2-5
V: TRBV7-7
D: -
size: -

DNA: TGTGCCAGCAGTTTTGGGGGAGGGCCCCAGCATTTT
CDR3: CASSFGGGPQHF
length: 12
J: TRBJ1-5
V: TRBV28
D: -
size: -

DNA: TGTGCCAGCAGCTTAGAAGACAATCCCGAGCAGTACTTC
CDR3: CASSLEDNPEQYF
length: 13
J: TRBJ2-7
V: TRBV7-9
D: -
size: -

DNA: TGCGCCAGCAGCTTGGCGAGGACAGGGTCGGGCGAGCAGTACTTC
CDR3: CASSLARTGSGEQYF
length: 15
J: TRBJ2-7
V: TRBV5-1
D: TRBD1
size: -

DNA: TGTGCCAGCAGCTTAACGTTTGGGTCCGGGACCGGGGAGCTGTTTTTT
CDR3: CASSLTFGSGTGELFF
length: 16
J: TRBJ2-2
V: TRBV7-3
D: -
size: few

DNA: TGTGCCTGGAGTGAGGGGGCCTACGAGCAGTACTTC
CDR3: CAWSEGAYEQYF
length: 12
J: TRBJ2-7
V: TRBV30
D: -
size: -

DNA: TGTGCCACCAGCATGGCATATACGCAGTATTTT
CDR3: CATSMAYTQYF
length: 11
J: TRBJ2-3
V: TRBV15
D: -
size: -

DNA: TGCGCCAGCAGCCAGAATTCTCTGCGGGAAAAACTGTTTTTT
CDR3: CASSQNSLREKLFF
length: 14
J: TRBJ1-4
V: TRBV4-3
D: -
size: few

DNA: TGTGCCAGCAGCTTAAGTGGCAGCGGAGGAACCCAGTACTTC
CDR3: CASSLSGSGGTQYF
length: 14
J: TRBJ2-5
V: TRBV5-4
D: -
size: -

DNA: TGTTCCAGCAGCTTTACAGGGACCCCAGGGGACTATGGCTACACCTTC
CDR3: CSSSFTGTPGDYGYTF
length: 16
J: TRBJ1-2
V: TRBV7-9
D: -
size: -

DNA: TGTGCCATCAGTGAGACAGGGGGACCAGTGACTAATGAAAAACTGTTTTTT
CDR3: CAISETGGPVTNEKLFF
length: 17
J: TRBJ1-4
V: TRBV10-3
D: TRBD1
size: -

DNA: TGTGCCAGCAGCTTTAGCGGGGGAGACACAGATACGCAGTATTTT
CDR3: CASSFSGGDTDTQYF
length: 15
J: TRBJ2-3
V: TRBV7-3
D: TRBD2
size: -

DNA: TGTGCCAGCAGCTTGGTCCCCGAGGCTGGTCAGCCCCAGCATTTT
CDR3: CASSLVPEAGQPQHF
length: 15
J: TRBJ1-5
V: TRBV5-8
D: -
size: -

DNA: TGTGCCAGCAGCTCCAGGGGGCCGGGCACTGAAGCTTTCTTT
CDR3: CASSSRGPGTEAFF
length: 14
J: TRBJ1-1
V: TRBV7-2
D: TRBD1
size: -

DNA: TGTGCCAGCAGCCTCTCCGACAGGGTGACTTCTGGGGCCAACGTCCTGACTTTC
CDR3: CASSLSDRVTSGANVLTF
length: 18
J: TRBJ2-6
V: TRBV4-2
D: TRBD1
size: -

DNA: TGCGCCAGCAGCATTTCAAAGAACACTGAAGCTTTCTTT
CDR3: CASSISKNTEAFF
length: 13
J: TRBJ1-1
V: TRBV5-1
D: -
size: -

DNA: TGTGCCAGCAGCTTCCGGCAAGAGACCCAGTACTTC
CDR3: CASSFRQETQYF
length: 12
J: TRBJ2-5
V: TRBV7-2
D: -
size: few

DNA: TGTGCCAGCAGCTTATCCGCCCGGACAGTCAATCAGCCCCAGCATTTT
CDR3: CASSLSARTVNQPQHF
length: 16
J: TRBJ1-5
V: TRBV7-8
D: -
size: -

DNA: TGTGCCAGCAGCTTCGGACAGAACACCGGGGAGCTGTTTTTT
CDR3: CASSFGQNTGELFF
length: 14
J: TRBJ2-2
V: TRBV7-2
D: -
size: -

DNA: TGTGCCAGCAGCCGATACGGGACAGGGAATGAAAAACTGTTTTTT
CDR3: CASSRYGTGNEKLFF
length: 15
J: TRBJ1-4
V: TRBV5-4
D: TRBD1
size: few

DNA: TGTGCCAGCTCACCACCAGGGACAAACACTGAAGCTTTCTTT
CDR3: CASSPPGTNTEAFF
length: 14
J: TRBJ1-1
V: TRBV18
D: -
size: -

DNA: TGTGCCAGCAGTTACGCGGGTGGCTATGGCTACACCTTC
CDR3: CASSYAGGYGYTF
length: 13
J: TRBJ1-2
V: TRBV6-5
D: -
size: -

DNA: TGTGCCAGCAGCACCAGCGGGACAAGTTACAATGAGCAGTTCTTC
CDR3: CASSTSGTSYNEQFF
length: 15
J: TRBJ2-1
V: TRBV9
D: -
size: once

DNA: TGTGCCAGCAGTACCGGGACATCCGCGATTCAGCAGTACTTC
CDR3: CASSTGTSAIQQYF
length: 14
J: TRBJ2-7
V: TRBV28
D: -
size: -

DNA: TGTGCCAGCAGTTACTCAGGACAGGGAGTTTTCTTT
CDR3: CASSYSGQGVFF
length: 12
J: TRBJ1-1
V: TRBV6-6
D: TRBD1
size: -

DNA: TGCGCCAGCAGCTTGGGGGGATGGGCGACAGGACCCCCAGTGGTTGGCTACACCTTC
CDR3: CASSLGGWATGPPVVGYTF
length: 19
J: TRBJ1-2
V: TRBV5-1
D: -
size: -

DNA: TGCGCCAGCAGCTCGAACAGGGGTACTAACTATGGCTACACCTTC
CDR3: CASSSNRGTNYGYTF
length: 15
J: TRBJ1-2
V: TRBV5-1
D: TRBD1
size: -

DNA: TGTGCCAGCAGCTTACGTGGCGGGGGGGCCATAGATACGCAGTATTTT
CDR3: CASSLRGGGAIDTQYF
length: 16
J: TRBJ2-3
V: TRBV7-3
D: TRBD2
size: -

DNA: TGTGCCAGCAGCTCCGGACAGGAAAACTATGGCTACACCTTC
CDR3: CASSSGQENYGYTF
length: 14
J: TRBJ1-2
V: TRBV5-4
D: TRBD1
size: -

DNA: TGTGCCAGCAGCCGACAGGTATATAATTCACCCCTCCACTTT
CDR3: CASSRQVYNSPLHF
length: 14
J: TRBJ1-6
V: TRBV5-5
D: -
size: few

DNA: TGTGCCAGCTCAACTACAGGGGGAACTGAAGCTTTCTTT
CDR3: CASSTTGGTEAFF
length: 13
J: TRBJ1-1
V: TRBV18
D: TRBD1
size: -

DNA: TGTGCCAGCAGCTTAACGGGGGGTGGGGTTGAGACCCAGTACTTC
CDR3: CASSLTGGGVETQYF
length: 15
J: TRBJ2-5
V: TRBV5-6
D: TRBD2
size: -

DNA: TGTGCCAGCTCACCGTGGGAGCGGGGGATGGATACGCAGTATTTT
CDR3: CASSPWERGMDTQYF
length: 15
J: TRBJ2-3
V: TRBV18
D: TRBD2
size: -

DNA: TGCAGCGCCATGAACCTCCAGGGTTCCTACGAGCAGTACTTC
CDR3: CSAMNLQGSYEQYF
length: 14
J: TRBJ2-7
V: TRBV29-1
D: -
size: -

DNA: TGTGCCAGCAGTAATCACAGGGAATCCACCGGGGAGCTGTTTTTT
CDR3: CASSNHRESTGELFF
length: 15
J: TRBJ2-2
V: TRBV5-4
D: -
size: few

DNA: TGCGCCAGCAGCACCCAGACAGCGTTAATTACAGATACGCAGTATTTT
CDR3: CASSTQTALITDTQYF
length: 16
J: TRBJ2-3
V: TRBV5-1
D: -
size: -

DNA: TGTGCCACCCATCCTGGTACAGTTGAAAAATTCTACGAGCAGTACTTC
CDR3: CATHPGTVEKFYEQYF
length: 16
J: TRBJ2-7
V: TRBV10-3
D: -
size: -

DNA: TGTGCCAGCAGCTCCCGACAGGGGAATTCACCCCTCCACTTT
CDR3: CASSSRQGNSPLHF
length: 14
J: TRBJ1-6
V: TRBV13
D: TRBD1
size: -

DNA: TGTGCCAGCAGCGTAGGGGAGGGGGGCCTGAGCACAGATACGCAGTATTTT
CDR3: CASSVGEGGLSTDTQYF
length: 17
J: TRBJ2-3
V: TRBV9
D: -
size: -

DNA: TGTGCCAGTAGTGCAGGAGGTTCAGGTTCACCCCTCCACTTT
CDR3: CASSAGGSGSPLHF
length: 14
J: TRBJ1-6
V: TRBV19
D: -
size: -

DNA: TGTGCCAGCAGCTTACTAGCGGGGGGTTCGGAGACCCAGTACTTC
CDR3: CASSLLAGGSETQYF
length: 15
J: TRBJ2-5
V: TRBV7-2
D: TRBD2
size: -

DNA: TGTGCCAGCAGCTCCGGACAGGGGCGGCTTGGAGCTTTCTTT
CDR3: CASSSGQGRLGAFF
length: 14
J: TRBJ1-1
V: TRBV7-2
D: TRBD1
size: -

DNA: TGCAGCTGCGGGGCTTACAATAACAATGAGCAGTTCTTC
CDR3: CSCGAYNNNEQFF
length: 13
J: TRBJ2-1
V: TRBV29-1
D: -
size: -

DNA: TGTGCCAGCAGCTTAGGGCCAGCGGGGCTGAGCACAGATACGCAGTATTTT
CDR3: CASSLGPAGLSTDTQYF
length: 17
J: TRBJ2-3
V: TRBV7-2
D: TRBD2
size: -